What follows are 25 T cell receptor beta chains derived from one specimen sequenced in a study of blood T cells in healthy people across ages. The use of a sample-barcoded 5' primer and a J-beta primer mix characterized a second PCR of 7 to 11 cycles. MiXCR was run by TCRdb on the 5' RACE reads, yielding one entry per CDR3 protein. The data hold 650,000 to 1,000,000 distinct CDR3 sequences, with about 47% observed a single time. Material for sequencing was blood. The receptors derive from an elderly man in good health.

This clonotype was detected only a few times. This sequence joins TRBV5-6 and TRBJ2-1; 7 bases are a match to TRBD2. Germline V CDR1 and CDR2: SGHDT, YYEEEE. Trimming took 0 bases from V and 5 from J; bases not matched to a gene: 14. This CDR3 is built from 18 residues. DNA of the CDR3: TGTGCCAGCAGCTTGGTGTTTTTGGGAGCTAGCGGTAACAATGAGCAGTTCTTC. This encodes CASSLVFLGASGNNEQFF. Full variable domain (rest looked up from reference TRBV5-6 and TRBJ2-1): DAGVTQSPTHLIKTRGQQVTLRCSPKSGHDTVSWYQQALGQGPQFIFQYYEEEERQRGNFPDRFSGHQFPNYSSELNVNALLLGDSALYLCASSLVFLGASGNNEQFFGPGTRLTVL.

This chain links TRBV29-1 with TRBJ2-1; 7 bases are a match to TRBD2. Germline V CDR1 and CDR2: SQVTM, ANQGSEA. The CDR3 has 14 residues. V lost 5 bases and J lost 4; bases outside the gene matches: 8. CDR3 DNA: TGCAGCGTTACGGGGCCTAGCGGTTACAATGAGCAGTTCTTC. Encoded protein: CSVTGPSGYNEQFF.

Worth noting for this clonotype: Being one base from a much bigger clone, this may be a read error. V is TRBV29-1 and J is TRBJ2-7; weak D call: TRBD2 (5 bases). The CDR3 runs 11 residues. Germline V gene data show CDR1 as SQVTM and CDR2 as ANQGSEA. V was shortened by 7 bases and J by 7 bases, with 14 bases between the two germline ends. CDR3 amino acids: CSGRRGGEQYF. As DNA, the CDR3 is TGCAGCGGCCGCCGGGGTGGGGAGCAGTACTTC.

The CDR3 nucleotides read TGTGCCAGCACGGGGTTGCGGGACAATGAGCAGTACTTC. It is translated as CASTGLRDNEQYF. The chain uses TRBV28 and TRBJ2-1, with D possibly being TRBD1 or TRBD2 (6 bases each). TRBJ2-7 matches the DNA end more closely, so the J call is doubtful. Looked up from germline, CDR1 is MDHEN and CDR2 is SYDVKM. CDR3 length: 13 amino acids.

Notes on this clonotype: A much larger clone differs by one base, so this may be a read error. The rearrangement uses TRBV7-2 and TRBJ2-5; D is tentatively TRBD1 or TRBD2 (5 bases each). Looked up from germline, CDR1 is SGHTA and CDR2 is FQGNSA. V was trimmed by 6 bases and J by 5 bases, leaving 16 bases between them. The CDR3 has 14 residues. CDR3 protein: CASRQDSSRETQYF. In DNA, the CDR3 is TGTGCCAGCAGACAGGACTCCAGTCGGGAGACCCAGTACTTC.

This clonotype has a handful of counts. J is TRBJ2-1 and V is TRBV7-2; D might be TRBD2 (6 bases). Germline CDR1 and CDR2: SGHTA and FQGNSA. The CDR3 is 16 amino acids. The ends were cut back, 1 base at V and 4 bases at J, with 14 bases in the middle. CDR3 DNA sequence: TGTGCCAGCAGCTTAGGTCTAGCGCCTCCTTACAATGAGCAGTTCTTC. Its translation: CASSLGLAPPYNEQFF.

This clonotype was recorded a few times. The J gene is TRBJ1-2, the V gene TRBV6-2 or TRBV6-3; possible D gene TRBD1, 5 bases. The V end was cut by 0 bases, the J end by 6 bases, with 17 bases between. The CDR3 extends over 16 amino acids. CDR1 is MNHEY and CDR2 is SVGEGT in the germline V gene. The CDR3 DNA is TGTGCCAGCAGTTACTCGAACAGGCCCTCGTTTCATGGCTACACCTTC. Its translation: CASSYSNRPSFHGYTF.

The J gene is TRBJ2-2, the V gene TRBV20-1; D may be TRBD2 (6 bases). Trimming left V 0 bases short and J 11 bases short, with 25 bases between. This CDR3 is 17 amino acids long. CDR1 is DFQATT, CDR2 SNEGSKA, per germline (reference sequence). Here the CDR3 DNA reads TGCAGTGCTAGAGATGTTACCTCTTTGCCGGCGGGGAGTGAGCTGTTTTTT. This codes for CSARDVTSLPAGSELFF.

V gene TRBV20-1 combines with J gene TRBJ2-3; 10 bases map to TRBD2. Germline V CDR1 and CDR2: DFQATT, SNEGSKA (reference sequence). The CDR3 has 14 amino acids. The junction had 5 bases not matched to a gene; V was cut back by 0 bases and J by 8 bases. Here the CDR3 DNA reads TGCAGTGCTAGAGACCGGAGCGGGAGGGTTACGCAGTATTTT. Its translation: CSARDRSGRVTQYF.

The chain links TRBV7-9 to TRBJ2-5, with a tentative D call TRBD2 (6 bases). The tail of the sequence fits TRBJ2-7 better, so the J call may be wrong. Germline V CDR1 and CDR2: SEHNR, FQNEAQ (reference sequence). The CDR3 is 13 amino acids. CDR3 bases: TGTGCCAGTACCGGGACTGGCGGATTCGAGCAGTACTTC. Translation: CASTGTGGFEQYF.

The chain carries TRBV4-2 and TRBJ2-7; 9 bases align to TRBD1. The length of the CDR3 is 14 residues. Germline V gene data show CDR1 as LGHNA and CDR2 as YNFKEQ. Trimming cost V 1 base and J 3 bases; bases outside gene matches: 1. This chain's CDR3 is CASSQAGQGYEQYF. The CDR3, as DNA: TGTGCCAGCAGCCAAGCGGGACAGGGCTACGAGCAGTACTTC.

This chain joins TRBV2 and TRBJ2-3, with 8 bases aligning to TRBD1. CDR1 and CDR2 (germline): SNHLY, FYNNEI. V dropped 1 base and J dropped 5; count of bases not matched to a gene: 8. The CDR3 runs 16 residues. The CDR3 region is CASSEGTSGTGDTQYF. The CDR3 DNA follows: TGTGCCAGCAGTGAAGGGACCTCCGGGACAGGAGATACGCAGTATTTT.

The rearrangement joins TRBV7-2 to TRBJ1-3, with 7 bases identical to TRBD1. The CDR3 is 18 residues long. Trimming at V came to 1 base and at J to 0 bases, leaving 9 bases not matched to a gene. From germline, CDR1 is SGHTA and CDR2 FQGNSA. CDR3 in DNA: TGTGCCAGCAGCTTAGGATCGAGGGGGCCATTCTCTGGAAACACCATATATTTT. Its translation is CASSLGSRGPFSGNTIYF.

This clonotype has only a few counts. The genes are TRBV14 and TRBJ2-1; no firm D call. Trimming pared 1 base from V and 8 bases from J, leaving 9 bases between. Germline CDR1 SGHDN, CDR2 FVKESK. This CDR3 contains 13 residues. In nucleotides, the CDR3 is TGTGCCAGCAGCCAAGCTCCGAGCGATGAGCAGTTCTTC. This codes for CASSQAPSDEQFF.

This sequence joins TRBV20-1 and TRBJ2-1, with 11 bases lining up with TRBD2. CDR1 DFQATT and CDR2 SNEGSKA come from the germline V gene (reference sequence). The CDR3 length is 11 residues. Trimming at V came to 6 bases and at J to 8 bases, leaving 0 bases not matched to a gene. The CDR3 sequence is CSALAGDEQFF. The CDR3 DNA reads as TGCAGTGCACTAGCGGGAGATGAGCAGTTCTTC.

Only a few counts were recorded for this clonotype. The rearrangement joins TRBV2 to TRBJ2-1; D unclear. Germline lookup yields CDR1 SNHLY and CDR2 FYNNEI. Trimming cost V 4 bases and J 11 bases, with 12 bases left between them. The CDR3 runs to 12 residues. The DNA of the CDR3 is TGTGCCAGCAGTGGGGATAGCTCCCAGCAGTTCTTC. This translates into CASSGDSSQQFF. Using reference TRBV2 and TRBJ2-1 for the parts outside the CDR3, the full variable domain is EPEVTQTPSHQVTQMGQEVILRCVPISNHLYFYWYRQILGQKVEFLVSFYNNEISEKSEIFDDQFSVERPDGSNFTLKIRSTKLEDSAMYFCASSGDSSQQFFGPGTRLTVL.

A few counts support this clonotype. The gene calls are TRBV29-1 and TRBJ2-7, with 9 bases fitting TRBD1. Trimming cost V 7 bases and J 3 bases; bases outside gene matches: 7. Germline V lookup: CDR1 SQVTM, CDR2 ANQGSEA. This CDR3 spans 13 amino acids. CDR3 sequence (DNA): TGCAGCGGGACCGGGACAGGGAACTACGAGCAGTACTTC. This gives the protein CSGTGTGNYEQYF.

This clonotype was seen at least ten times. The gene calls are TRBV10-3 and TRBJ1-6; no clear D. This CDR3 is 14 amino acids long. The V and J ends lost 8 bases and 9 bases respectively, with 17 bases between them. Germline V gives CDR1 ENHRY, CDR2 SYGVKD. In nucleotides, the CDR3 is TGTGCCATCTCAAAGGCAGTGGAGGGTTCACCCCTCCACTTT. This encodes CAISKAVEGSPLHF.

The rearrangement joins TRBV12-3 or TRBV12-4 to TRBJ2-3; no clear D gene. V was clipped by 6 bases and J by 11 bases, with 15 bases between them. CDR3 size: 12 residues. The CDR3 DNA reads TGTGCCAGCAGATTGAGAGCAGATGTGCAGTATTTT. Protein sequence: CASRLRADVQYF.

The chain employs TRBV12-3 or TRBV12-4 and TRBJ1-1, with D uncertain. The length of the CDR3 is 13 residues. V was cut by 5 bases and J by 1 base, with 8 bases left in between. The CDR3 bases are TGTGCCAGCAGTCTCTTTCGGAACACTGAAGCTTTCTTT. It codes for CASSLFRNTEAFF.

The table lists this clonotype with a count of one. The genes are TRBV25-1 and TRBJ2-1; TRBD1 or TRBD2 may be the D gene (5 bases each). CDR3 size: 18 residues. Trimming shortened V by 7 bases and J by 3 bases, and 25 bases separated the two germline ends. The germline V gene encodes CDR1 MGHDK and CDR2 SYGVNS. Here the CDR3 DNA reads TGTGCCAGCACTAGCTCGAAAATGACAGCGCCCAACTACAATGAGCAGTTCTTC. Its translation: CASTSSKMTAPNYNEQFF.

For this clonotype: Being one base from a much bigger clone, this may be a read error. V is TRBV7-2 and J is TRBJ1-2; 7 nucleotides line up with TRBD1. CDR3 length: 14 amino acids. Unmatched junction bases numbered 6, after V lost 5 bases and J lost 3 bases. The germline CDR1 and CDR2 sequences are SGHTA and FQGNSA. CDR3 region: CASSTAGTDYGYTF. Here the CDR3 DNA reads TGTGCCAGCAGCACCGCCGGGACAGACTATGGCTACACCTTC.

The chain has TRBV28 and TRBJ2-5, with 8 positions matching TRBD1. With V trimmed by 6 bases and J by 0 bases, 9 bases remained unmatched. The CDR3 runs to 16 residues. Looked up from germline, CDR1 is MDHEN and CDR2 is SYDVKM. The CDR3: CASSFETGDYQETQYF. The CDR3 bases are TGTGCCAGCAGCTTTGAGACAGGGGATTACCAAGAGACCCAGTACTTC.

This chain uses TRBV9 with TRBJ2-5; 9 bases are shared with TRBD2. This CDR3 is built from 15 residues. With V trimmed by 1 base and J by 0 bases, 1 base remained unmatched. Germline CDR1 and CDR2: SGDLS and YYNGEE. This CDR3 reads CASSVLAGYQETQYF. The CDR3, as DNA: TGTGCCAGCAGCGTACTAGCGGGGTACCAAGAGACCCAGTACTTC.

The genes are TRBV20-1 and TRBJ2-4; TRBD1 agrees at 8 bases. The CDR3 has 12 residues. Per the germline V gene, CDR1 is DFQATT and CDR2 is SNEGSKA (reference sequence). DNA of the CDR3: TGCACCGCAGGGGGCACCAAAAACATTCAGTACTTC. As protein: CTAGGTKNIQYF.